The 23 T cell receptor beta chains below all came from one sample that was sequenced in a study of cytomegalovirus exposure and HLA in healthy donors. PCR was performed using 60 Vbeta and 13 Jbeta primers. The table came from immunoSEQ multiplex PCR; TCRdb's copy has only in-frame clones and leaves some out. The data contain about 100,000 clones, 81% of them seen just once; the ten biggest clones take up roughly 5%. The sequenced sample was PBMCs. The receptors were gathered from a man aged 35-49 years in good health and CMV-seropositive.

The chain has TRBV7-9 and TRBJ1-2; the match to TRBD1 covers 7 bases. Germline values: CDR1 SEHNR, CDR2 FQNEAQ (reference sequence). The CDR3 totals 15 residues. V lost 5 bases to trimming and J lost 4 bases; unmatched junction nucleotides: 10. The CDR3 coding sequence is TGTGCCAGCAGCGGATCAGGGACAGACCTCTATGGCTACACCTTC. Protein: CASSGSGTDLYGYTF.

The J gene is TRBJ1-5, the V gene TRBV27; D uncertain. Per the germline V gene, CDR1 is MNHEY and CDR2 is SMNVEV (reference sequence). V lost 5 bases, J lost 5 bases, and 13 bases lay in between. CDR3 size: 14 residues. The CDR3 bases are TGTGCCAGCAGTCCTACCCGACGGGATCAGCCCCAGCATTTT. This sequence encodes CASSPTRRDQPQHF.

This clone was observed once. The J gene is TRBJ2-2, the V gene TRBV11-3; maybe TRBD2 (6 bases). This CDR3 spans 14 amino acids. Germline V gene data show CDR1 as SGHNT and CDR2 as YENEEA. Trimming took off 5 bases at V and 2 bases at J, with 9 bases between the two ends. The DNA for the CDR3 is TGTGCCAGCAGCGTTAGCGGCAACACCGGGGAGCTGTTTTTT. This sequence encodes CASSVSGNTGELFF.

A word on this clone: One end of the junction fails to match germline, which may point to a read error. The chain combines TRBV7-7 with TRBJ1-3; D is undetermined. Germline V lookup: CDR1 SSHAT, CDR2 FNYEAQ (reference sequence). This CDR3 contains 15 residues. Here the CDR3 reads CASSLGRETGNTIYF. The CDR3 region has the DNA TGTGCTAGCAGCTTAGGGAGGGAGACTGGAAACACCATATATTTT.

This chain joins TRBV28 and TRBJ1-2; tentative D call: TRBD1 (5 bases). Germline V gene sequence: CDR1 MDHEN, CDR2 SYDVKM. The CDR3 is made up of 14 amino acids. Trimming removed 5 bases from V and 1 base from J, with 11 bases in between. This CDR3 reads CASSTLTVNYGYTF. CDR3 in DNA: TGTGCCAGCAGTACATTGACAGTTAACTATGGCTACACCTTC.

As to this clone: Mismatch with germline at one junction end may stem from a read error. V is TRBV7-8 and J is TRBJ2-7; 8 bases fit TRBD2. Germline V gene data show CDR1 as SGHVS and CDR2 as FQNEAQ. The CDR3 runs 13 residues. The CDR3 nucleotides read TGTGCCAGCAGCTTAGTAAGCGGGGGCGAGCAGTGCTTC. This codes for CASSLVSGGEQCF.

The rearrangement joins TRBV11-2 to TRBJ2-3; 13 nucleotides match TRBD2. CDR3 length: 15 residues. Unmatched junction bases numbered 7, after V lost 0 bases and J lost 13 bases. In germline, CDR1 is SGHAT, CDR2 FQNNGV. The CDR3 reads CASSLDRTSGRLEYF. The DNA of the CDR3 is TGTGCCAGCAGCTTAGATAGGACTAGCGGGAGACTTGAGTATTTT.

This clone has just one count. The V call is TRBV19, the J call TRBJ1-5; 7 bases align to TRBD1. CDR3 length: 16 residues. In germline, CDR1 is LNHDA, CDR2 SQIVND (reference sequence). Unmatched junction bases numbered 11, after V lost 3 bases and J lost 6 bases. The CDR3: CASSMGDRAFGQPQHF. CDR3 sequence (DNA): TGTGCCAGTAGTATGGGTGACAGGGCCTTCGGTCAGCCCCAGCATTTT.

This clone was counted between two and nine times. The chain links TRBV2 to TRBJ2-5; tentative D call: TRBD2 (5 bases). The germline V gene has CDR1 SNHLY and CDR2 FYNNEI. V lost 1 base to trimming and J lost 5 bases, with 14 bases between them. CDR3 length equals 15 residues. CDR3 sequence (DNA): TGTGCCAGCAGTGAAGACGTTCGGGGATGGGAGACCCAGTACTTC. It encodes CASSEDVRGWETQYF.

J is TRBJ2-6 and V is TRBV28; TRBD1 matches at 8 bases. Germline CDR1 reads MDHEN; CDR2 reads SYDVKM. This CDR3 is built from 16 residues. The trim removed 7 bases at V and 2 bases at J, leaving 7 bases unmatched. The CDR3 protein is CASTPPDRAGANVLTF. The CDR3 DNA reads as TGTGCCAGCACCCCCCCGGACAGGGCTGGGGCCAACGTCCTGACTTTC.

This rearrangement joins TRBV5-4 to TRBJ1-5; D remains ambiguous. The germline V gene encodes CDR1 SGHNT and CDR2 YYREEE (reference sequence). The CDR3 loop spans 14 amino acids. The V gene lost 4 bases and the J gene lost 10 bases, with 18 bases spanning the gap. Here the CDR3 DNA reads TGTGCCAGCAGCGAGTTCGGCGCTAGTCTACCCCAGCATTTT. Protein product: CASSEFGASLPQHF.

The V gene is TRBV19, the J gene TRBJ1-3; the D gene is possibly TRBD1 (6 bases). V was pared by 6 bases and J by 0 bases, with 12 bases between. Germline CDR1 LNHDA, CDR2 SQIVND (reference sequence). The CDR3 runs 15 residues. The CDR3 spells CASRKDRSSGNTIYF. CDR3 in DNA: TGTGCCAGTAGGAAGGACAGAAGCTCTGGAAACACCATATATTTT.

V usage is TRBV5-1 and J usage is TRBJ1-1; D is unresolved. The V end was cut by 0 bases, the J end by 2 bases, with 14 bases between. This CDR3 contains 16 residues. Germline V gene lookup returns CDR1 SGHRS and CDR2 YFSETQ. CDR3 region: CASSLDKTGGNTEAFF. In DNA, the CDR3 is TGCGCCAGCAGCTTGGACAAAACTGGAGGTAACACTGAAGCTTTCTTT.

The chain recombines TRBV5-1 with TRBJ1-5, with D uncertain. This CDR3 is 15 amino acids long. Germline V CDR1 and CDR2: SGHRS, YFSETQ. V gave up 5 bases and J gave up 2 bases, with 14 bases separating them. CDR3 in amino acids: CASRREEGRNQPQHF. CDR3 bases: TGCGCCAGCAGGAGGGAGGAAGGGCGCAATCAGCCCCAGCATTTT.

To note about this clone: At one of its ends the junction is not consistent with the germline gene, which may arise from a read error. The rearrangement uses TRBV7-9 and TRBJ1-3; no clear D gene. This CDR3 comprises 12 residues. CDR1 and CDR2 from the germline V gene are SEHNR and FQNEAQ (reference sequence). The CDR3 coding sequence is TGTTCCAGCAGCTTTACTGGAAACACCATATATTTT. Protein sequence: CSSSFTGNTIYF.

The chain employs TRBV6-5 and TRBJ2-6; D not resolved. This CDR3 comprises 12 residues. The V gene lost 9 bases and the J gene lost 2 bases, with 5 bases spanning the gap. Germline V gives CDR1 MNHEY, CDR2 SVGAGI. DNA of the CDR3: TGTGCCAGTACAACTGGGGCCAACGTCCTGACTTTC. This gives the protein CASTTGANVLTF.

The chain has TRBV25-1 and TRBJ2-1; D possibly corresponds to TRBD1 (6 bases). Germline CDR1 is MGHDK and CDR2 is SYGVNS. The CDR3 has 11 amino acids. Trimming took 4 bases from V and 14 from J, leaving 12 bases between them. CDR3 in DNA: TGTGCCAGCAGTGTGGGACACCTAGAGTTCTTC. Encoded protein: CASSVGHLEFF.

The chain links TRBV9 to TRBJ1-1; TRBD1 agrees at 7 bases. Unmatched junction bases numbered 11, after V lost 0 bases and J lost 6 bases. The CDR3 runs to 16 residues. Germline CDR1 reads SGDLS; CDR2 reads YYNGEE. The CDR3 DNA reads TGTGCCAGCAGCGTAGGGACCACAGGGGACGGGGCTGAAGCTTTCTTT. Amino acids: CASSVGTTGDGAEAFF.

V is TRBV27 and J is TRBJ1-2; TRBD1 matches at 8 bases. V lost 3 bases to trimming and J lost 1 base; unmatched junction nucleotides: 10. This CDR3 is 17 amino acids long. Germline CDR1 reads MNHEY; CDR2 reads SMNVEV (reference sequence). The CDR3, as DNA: TGTGCCAGCAGTTTGACACGGACAGGGAGCCGTAACTATGGCTACACCTTC. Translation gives CASSLTRTGSRNYGYTF.

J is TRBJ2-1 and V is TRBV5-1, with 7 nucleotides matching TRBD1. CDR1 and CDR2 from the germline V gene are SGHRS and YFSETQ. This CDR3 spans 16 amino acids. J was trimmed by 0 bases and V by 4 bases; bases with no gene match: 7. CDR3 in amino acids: CASSPGQVSSYNEQFF. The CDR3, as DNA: TGCGCCAGCAGCCCCGGACAGGTCAGCTCCTACAATGAGCAGTTCTTC.

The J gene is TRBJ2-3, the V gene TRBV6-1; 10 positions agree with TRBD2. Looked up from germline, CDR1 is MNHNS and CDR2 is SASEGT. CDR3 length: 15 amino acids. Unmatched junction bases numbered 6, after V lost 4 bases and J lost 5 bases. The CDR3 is CASSASGGARDTQYF. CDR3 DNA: TGTGCCAGCAGTGCCAGCGGGGGGGCAAGAGATACGCAGTATTTT.

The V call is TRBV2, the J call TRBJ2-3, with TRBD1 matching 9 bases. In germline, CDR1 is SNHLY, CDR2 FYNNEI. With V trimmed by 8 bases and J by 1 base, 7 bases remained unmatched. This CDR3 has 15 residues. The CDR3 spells CASGRGDRGTDTQYF. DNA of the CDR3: TGTGCCAGCGGCCGGGGGGACAGGGGCACAGATACGCAGTATTTT.

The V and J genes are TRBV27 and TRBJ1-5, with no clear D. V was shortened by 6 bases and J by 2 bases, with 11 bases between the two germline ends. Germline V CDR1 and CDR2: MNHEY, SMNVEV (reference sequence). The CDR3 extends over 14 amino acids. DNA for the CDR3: TGTGCCAGCAGGGCAGGAGGCGGCAATCAGCCCCAGCATTTT. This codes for CASRAGGGNQPQHF.